Shown below are 18 T cell receptor beta chains from a single sample sequenced in a study of cytomegalovirus exposure and HLA in healthy donors. The study ran its PCR with 60 Vbeta and 13 Jbeta primers. Assay: immunoSEQ multiplex PCR; the TCRdb copy retains only in-frame clones and omits some. This sample has 90,000 to 120,000 clones, with 77% found just once. The material sequenced was PBMCs. The origin of the receptors is a male donor in good health and CMV-seronegative.

This clone was seen more than once but under ten times. The chain combines TRBV5-1 with TRBJ1-2, with 10 nucleotides matching TRBD1. The length of the CDR3 is 14 residues. The germline V gene has CDR1 SGHRS and CDR2 YFSETQ. Trimming at V came to 4 bases and at J to 8 bases, leaving 8 bases not matched to a gene. CDR3 in DNA: TGCGCCAGCAGCGCGGAGGACAGGGGGTACGGCTACACCTTC. Translating it yields CASSAEDRGYGYTF.

There are a few counts of this clone. V and J are TRBV28 and TRBJ1-5, with 12 positions matching TRBD1. The CDR3 contains 16 residues. V trimming: 4 bases; J trimming: 4 bases; junction bases outside the gene matches: 5. CDR1 and CDR2 (germline): MDHEN, SYDVKM. CDR3 DNA sequence: TGTGCCAGCAGTTCCGGGACAGGGGGCGAGAATCAGCCCCAGCATTTT. Protein sequence: CASSSGTGGENQPQHF.

This sequence joins TRBV15 and TRBJ2-1; 9 positions agree with TRBD2. Unmatched junction bases numbered 10, after V lost 5 bases and J lost 2 bases. From germline, CDR1 is LNHNV and CDR2 YYDKDF (reference sequence). The CDR3 sequence is 17 residues long. CDR3 region: CATSSRREGDAYNEQFF. CDR3 nucleotides: TGTGCCACCAGCTCCAGGCGGGAGGGCGACGCCTACAATGAGCAGTTCTTC.

This chain links TRBV6-1 with TRBJ2-7; 7 bases map to TRBD1. Germline values: CDR1 MNHNS, CDR2 SASEGT. The CDR3 is 13 amino acids. With 8 bases clipped from V and 2 bases from J, the junction kept 6 bases outside the gene matches. The CDR3 coding sequence is TGTGCCAGCGGCCGGGACAGCACCTACGAGCAGTACTTC. This gives the protein CASGRDSTYEQYF.

The V and J genes are TRBV19 and TRBJ1-1; maybe TRBD1 (5 bases). Trimming took off 11 bases at V and 0 bases at J, with 10 bases between the two ends. The germline V gene has CDR1 LNHDA and CDR2 SQIVND (reference sequence). The CDR3 loop spans 12 amino acids. CDR3 in amino acids: CAPGDLNTEAFF. DNA for the CDR3: TGTGCCCCGGGGGATCTGAACACTGAAGCTTTCTTT.

This chain joins TRBV7-2 and TRBJ1-5, with D possibly TRBD1 on 5 matching bases. The germline V gene has CDR1 SGHTA and CDR2 FQGNSA. Trimming shortened V by 1 base and J by 4 bases, and 11 bases separated the two germline ends. The CDR3 length is 15 residues. CDR3 loop: CASSLDWTTNQPQHF. CDR3 coding DNA: TGTGCCAGCAGCTTAGATTGGACAACTAATCAGCCCCAGCATTTT. Full variable domain (remainder filled in from reference TRBV7-2 and TRBJ1-5): GAGVSQSPSNKVTEKGKDVELRCDPISGHTALYWYRQSLGQGLEFLIYFQGNSAPDKSGLPSDRFSAERTGGSVSTLTIQRTQQEDSAVYLCASSLDWTTNQPQHFGDGTRLSIL.

The J gene is TRBJ2-3, the V gene TRBV10-1; D might be TRBD2 (5 bases). Trimming pared 3 bases from V and 1 base from J, leaving 5 bases between. The CDR3 loop spans 13 amino acids. Germline CDR1 and CDR2: WNHNN and SYGVQD (reference sequence). The CDR3 sequence is CASSDGGTDTQYF. Written as DNA, the CDR3 is TGCGCCAGCAGTGACGGGGGCACAGATACGCAGTATTTT.

The chain combines TRBV19 with TRBJ1-2, with a tentative D call TRBD1 (6 bases). V dropped 3 bases and J dropped 4 bases, with 12 bases sitting between them. Germline assignment: CDR1 LNHDA and CDR2 SQIVND (reference sequence). CDR3 size: 14 residues. The CDR3 loop is CASSIRDIGYGYTF. For the CDR3, the DNA is TGTGCCAGTAGTATCCGGGACATAGGCTATGGCTACACCTTC.

The chain recombines TRBV27 with TRBJ1-1; TRBD1 aligns across 7 bases. Germline V gives CDR1 MNHEY, CDR2 SMNVEV (reference sequence). The CDR3 spans 15 residues. Germline trimming cut 2 bases from V and 3 bases from J; bases unmatched to any gene: 6. CDR3 sequence (DNA): TGTGCCAGCAGTTTAATCGGCAGGGGGGACACTGAAGCTTTCTTT. It encodes CASSLIGRGDTEAFF.

This clone came up once. V is TRBV7-2 and J is TRBJ1-1; D is possibly TRBD1 (5 bases). CDR3 size: 17 residues. The germline CDR1 and CDR2 sequences are SGHTA and FQGNSA. V lost 5 bases to trimming and J lost 0 bases, with 19 bases between them. CDR3 in DNA: TGTGCCAGCAGCGGTCGGGGGGGGGTCGGCATGAACACTGAAGCTTTCTTT. Translating it yields CASSGRGGVGMNTEAFF.

Only a few counts were recorded for this clone. The chain uses TRBV19 and TRBJ2-5, with 11 bases identical to TRBD2. V trimming: 1 base; J trimming: 5 bases; junction bases outside the gene matches: 6. The CDR3 extends over 16 amino acids. In germline, CDR1 is LNHDA, CDR2 SQIVND (reference sequence). CDR3 amino acids: CASSIAPSGGLETQYF. CDR3 coding DNA: TGTGCCAGTAGTATAGCACCTAGCGGGGGGCTGGAGACCCAGTACTTC.

The chain is built from TRBV6-1 and TRBJ2-7; TRBD2 matches 10 bases. The CDR3 sequence is 15 residues long. The germline V gene has CDR1 MNHNS and CDR2 SASEGT. Unmatched junction bases numbered 5, after V lost 2 bases and J lost 4 bases. The CDR3 is CASSERASGSYEQYF. CDR3 sequence (DNA): TGTGCCAGCAGTGAAAGGGCTAGCGGGAGTTACGAGCAGTACTTC.

CDR3 in amino acids: CASSALGDEQYF. The CDR3 nucleotides read TGCGCCAGCAGTGCCCTCGGTGACGAGCAGTACTTC. This chain links TRBV10-2 with TRBJ2-7; D gene ambiguous. Germline assignment: CDR1 WSHSY and CDR2 SAAADI. This CDR3 spans 12 amino acids. Trimming removed 4 bases from V and 5 bases from J, with 9 bases in between.

The chain is built from TRBV5-1 and TRBJ2-7, with 9 bases that match TRBD1. With V trimmed by 3 bases and J by 4 bases, 5 bases remained unmatched. Germline-derived CDR1 and CDR2 are SGHRS and YFSETQ. The CDR3 spans 14 residues. Written as DNA, the CDR3 is TGCGCCAGCAGCTCCAGACAGGGGGGGTACGAGCAGTACTTC. Translation: CASSSRQGGYEQYF.

V is TRBV5-6 and J is TRBJ2-1; D is ambiguous. The CDR3 is 12 residues long. The ends were cut back, 0 bases at V and 6 bases at J, with 4 bases in the middle. The V gene's germline CDR1 is SGHDT and CDR2 YYEEEE. In DNA, the CDR3 is TGTGCCAGCAGCTTGGGTAGCAATGAGCAGTTCTTC. Amino acid sequence: CASSLGSNEQFF.

The rearrangement uses TRBV30 and TRBJ1-1; D not certain. The germline gives CDR1 GTSNPN, CDR2 SVGIG (reference sequence). The V gene lost 3 bases and the J gene lost 0 bases, with 8 bases spanning the gap. This CDR3 comprises 13 residues. The CDR3 nucleotides are TGTGCCTGGAGCGCAAACTTGAACACTGAAGCTTTCTTT. The encoded protein is CAWSANLNTEAFF. The full variable domain, with the rest looked up from reference TRBV30 and TRBJ1-1, is SQTIHQWPATLVQPVGSPLSLECTVEGTSNPNLYWYRQAAGRGLQLLFYSVGIGQISSEVPQNLSASRPQDRQFILSSKKLLLSDSGFYLCAWSANLNTEAFFGQGTRLTVV.

The chain joins TRBV29-1 to TRBJ2-7; TRBD1 aligns across 9 bases. After removal of 4 bases from V and 3 bases from J, the junction contained 7 bases not matched to a gene. Germline V CDR1 and CDR2: SQVTM, ANQGSEA. CDR3 length equals 14 residues. CDR3 in DNA: TGCAGCGTTGCTACCGGGACAGGGAGCTACGAGCAGTACTTC. This sequence encodes CSVATGTGSYEQYF.

This clone was counted between two and nine times. The chain is built from TRBV7-9 and TRBJ2-1, with 9 bases lining up with TRBD2. V shed 5 bases, J shed 7 bases, and the junction held 12 bases outside the gene matches. This CDR3 is 16 amino acids long. Germline V lookup: CDR1 SEHNR, CDR2 FQNEAQ (reference sequence). CDR3 residues: CASSLPGTSFRNEQFF. The CDR3 DNA reads TGTGCCAGCAGCCTGCCAGGGACTAGCTTTCGTAATGAGCAGTTCTTC.